The entry below describes one TCR beta chain. The data were taken from a study of PD-L1 blockade in urothelial cancer. In the study overall: Atezolizumab was started by patients at some point between 2013 and 2014 at 1,200 mg intravenously every 3 weeks. Prior chemotherapy ranged from 0 to 3 regimens per patient. Median T cell yield per blood sample was some 140,000 cells.

Documented time point: pretreatment peripheral blood. Patients' urothelial carcinoma was locally advanced or metastatic. Data came from immunoSEQ multiplex PCR; TCRdb stores just in-frame clones and leaves some out. The sample yields tens of thousands of clones, approximately 87% seen once. Losses at the gene ends were 3 bases for V and 6 bases for J; bases not matched to a gene: 12. CDR1 and CDR2 (germline): SQVTM, ANQGSEA. The CDR3 totals 16 residues. The chain recombines TRBV29-1 with TRBJ2-7; 12 positions agree with TRBD2. The starting material was PBMCs, obtained around atezolizumab (anti-PD-L1) treatment. This receptor was obtained from a man aged 55 to 70 with urothelial cancer. CDR3 amino acids: CSVDSGLAGIGGEQYF. CDR3 bases: TGCAGCGTTGACTCGGGACTAGCGGGTATAGGGGGCGAGCAGTACTTC.